Below, 16 T cell receptor beta chains from the same sample are listed, as sequenced in a study of blood T cell repertoires in COVID-19. The data were produced by immunoSEQ multiplex PCR, yet TCRdb's version contains in-frame clones alone and is incomplete. In the table there are about 430,000 clones, 88% of which are singletons. The sample consisted of PBMCs or T cells enriched from blood (not recorded which). Source of these receptors: a young woman who had been exposed to COVID-19.

V usage is TRBV7-2 and J usage is TRBJ2-5; possible D gene TRBD2, 5 bases. V was cut by 1 base and J by 4 bases, with 13 bases left in between. The CDR3 extends over 15 amino acids. Germline assignment: CDR1 SGHTA and CDR2 FQGNSA. This CDR3 reads CASSLVALAPETQYF. The CDR3, as DNA: TGTGCCAGCAGCTTAGTAGCGCTAGCCCCAGAGACCCAGTACTTC.

The chain has TRBV12-3 or TRBV12-4 and TRBJ1-1, with D hard to call. V lost 2 bases and J lost 1, with 5 bases in between. The CDR3 runs 13 residues. Here the CDR3 reads CASSLIKNTEAFF. The CDR3 DNA follows: TGTGCCAGCAGTTTAATCAAGAACACTGAAGCTTTCTTT.

This chain links TRBV5-1 with TRBJ2-5; TRBD2 aligns across 8 bases. This CDR3 is built from 14 residues. Trimming took 3 bases from V and 4 from J; bases not matched to a gene: 5. Germline assignment: CDR1 SGHRS and CDR2 YFSETQ. The CDR3: CASSSGLAGETQYF. The CDR3 nucleotides read TGCGCCAGCAGCTCTGGACTAGCAGGAGAGACCCAGTACTTC.

The V call is TRBV4-2, the J call TRBJ2-3, with a tentative D call TRBD2 (5 bases). CDR1 is LGHNA, CDR2 YNFKEQ, per germline. V was clipped by 2 bases and J by 6 bases, with 12 bases between them. CDR3 size: 14 residues. CDR3 bases: TGTGCCAGCAGCCAAACCATGCCGGGGGATACGCAGTATTTT. This translates into CASSQTMPGDTQYF.

The chain combines TRBV5-4 with TRBJ2-7; D perhaps matches TRBD2 (5 bases). Germline assignment: CDR1 SGHNT and CDR2 YYREEE (reference sequence). V lost 1 base and J lost 3, with 11 bases in between. The CDR3 extends over 14 amino acids. CDR3 region: CASSLTGSHYEQYF. The CDR3 nucleotides read TGTGCCAGCAGCTTGACGGGGAGCCACTACGAGCAGTACTTC.

This clone was seen a few times. The chain has TRBV10-3 and TRBJ1-1; D remains unclear. This CDR3 spans 15 amino acids. In germline, CDR1 is ENHRY, CDR2 SYGVKD. Between the trimmed V and J ends, which lost 0 bases and 3 bases, there was a span of 11 bases. The CDR3 DNA sequence: TGTGCCATCAGTGAGTCGCGGGGTACGGACACTGAAGCTTTCTTT. It is translated as CAISESRGTDTEAFF.

The gene calls are TRBV4-1 and TRBJ2-7, with TRBD1 as a possible D gene (6 bases). Germline CDR1 and CDR2: MGHRA and YSYEKL. Trimming shortened V by 4 bases and J by 2 bases, and 12 bases separated the two germline ends. This CDR3 is 14 amino acids long. CDR3 DNA: TGCGCCAGCAGCCCTGGACAGTCCACCTACGAGCAGTACTTC. This gives the protein CASSPGQSTYEQYF.

This clone appeared a few times. The genes are TRBV2 and TRBJ1-6, with D tentatively TRBD1 (6 bases). The CDR3 is made up of 16 amino acids. Trimming left V 5 bases short and J 4 bases short, with 15 bases between. The V gene's germline CDR1 is SNHLY and CDR2 FYNNEI. This CDR3 is CASSYGQPTYNSPLHF. The DNA of the CDR3 is TGTGCCAGCAGTTACGGACAGCCAACTTATAATTCACCCCTCCACTTT.

V usage is TRBV6-6 and J usage is TRBJ2-7; D remains ambiguous. CDR1 and CDR2 from the germline V gene are MNHNY and SVGAGI (reference sequence). This CDR3 has 12 residues. Trimming took off 7 bases at V and 0 bases at J, with 7 bases between the two ends. The CDR3 region is CASMSVSYEQYF. The CDR3 region has the DNA TGTGCCAGCATGAGCGTCTCCTACGAGCAGTACTTC.

This chain links TRBV5-1 with TRBJ2-1; 7 positions agree with TRBD1. Germline V gene lookup returns CDR1 SGHRS and CDR2 YFSETQ. The CDR3 extends over 15 amino acids. V lost 3 bases, J lost 10 bases, and 13 bases stayed unmatched. The CDR3 DNA is TGCGCCAGCAGCTACCACCTACCAGAGACAGGGGAGCAGTTCTTC. Protein: CASSYHLPETGEQFF.

This clone was recorded once. The gene calls are TRBV19 and TRBJ1-3, with D maybe TRBD1 (5 bases). The length of the CDR3 is 14 residues. Germline V gene lookup returns CDR1 LNHDA and CDR2 SQIVND (reference sequence). Trimming stripped 5 bases from V and 2 bases from J, with 10 bases between. In DNA, the CDR3 is TGTGCCAGTAGTGACCAGGGTGCTGGAAACACCATATATTTT. This codes for CASSDQGAGNTIYF.

V is TRBV5-4 and J is TRBJ2-2, with D unresolved. The length of the CDR3 is 14 residues. CDR1 and CDR2 from the germline V gene are SGHNT and YYREEE (reference sequence). The V gene lost 0 bases and the J gene lost 4 bases, with 7 bases spanning the gap. CDR3 sequence (DNA): TGTGCCAGCAGCTTGGGACACAGCACCGGGGAGCTGTTTTTT. Translation gives CASSLGHSTGELFF. Based on the CDR3 plus reference TRBV5-4 and TRBJ2-2, the full variable domain is ETGVTQSPTHLIKTRGQQVTLRCSSQSGHNTVSWYQQALGQGPQFIFQYYREEENGRGNFPPRFSGLQFPNYSSELNVNALELDDSALYLCASSLGHSTGELFFGEGSRLTVL.

The rearrangement links TRBV19 to TRBJ1-5; no definite D call. This CDR3 contains 15 residues. Germline V gene lookup returns CDR1 LNHDA and CDR2 SQIVND (reference sequence). V gave up 3 bases and J gave up 4 bases, with 13 bases separating them. The CDR3 nucleotides are TGTGCCAGTAGTATTATCTCTGCGGGGAATCAGCCCCAGCATTTT. Encoded protein: CASSIISAGNQPQHF.

The CDR3 spells CASSFISVQETQYF. In DNA, the CDR3 is TGTGCCAGCAGCTTTATAAGCGTCCAAGAGACCCAGTACTTC. The chain uses TRBV5-4 and TRBJ2-5; D gene ambiguous. Germline V gives CDR1 SGHNT, CDR2 YYREEE (reference sequence). V was cut by 2 bases and J by 1 base, with 9 bases left in between. The CDR3 length is 14 residues.

The chain carries TRBV27 and TRBJ2-5, with D possibly being TRBD2 (5 bases). Germline V gene sequence: CDR1 MNHEY, CDR2 SMNVEV (reference sequence). The V end lost 3 bases, the J end lost 1 base, and 9 bases lay between the germline ends. The CDR3 totals 14 residues. The CDR3 DNA is TGTGCCAGCAGTTTCTCGGACTTCCAAGAGACCCAGTACTTC. Translated, it gives CASSFSDFQETQYF.

The chain couples TRBV2 to TRBJ2-3; 7 nucleotides align to TRBD2. The length of the CDR3 is 18 residues. The trim removed 1 base at V and 2 bases at J, leaving 12 bases unmatched. In germline, CDR1 is SNHLY, CDR2 FYNNEI. This CDR3 reads CASSEESRLAENTDTQYF. The CDR3 nucleotides are TGTGCCAGCAGTGAAGAATCGCGTCTAGCGGAAAACACAGATACGCAGTATTTT.